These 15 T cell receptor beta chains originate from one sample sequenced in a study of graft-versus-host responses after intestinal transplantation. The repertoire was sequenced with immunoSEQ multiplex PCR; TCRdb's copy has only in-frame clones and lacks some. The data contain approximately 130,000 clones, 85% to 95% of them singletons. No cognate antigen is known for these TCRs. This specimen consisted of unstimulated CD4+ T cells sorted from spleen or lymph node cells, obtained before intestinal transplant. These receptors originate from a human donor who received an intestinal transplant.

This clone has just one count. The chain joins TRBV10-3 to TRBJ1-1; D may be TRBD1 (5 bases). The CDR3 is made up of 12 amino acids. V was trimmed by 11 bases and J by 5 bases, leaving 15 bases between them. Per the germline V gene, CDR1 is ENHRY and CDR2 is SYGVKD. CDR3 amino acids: CAAGTRSTEAFF. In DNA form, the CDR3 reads TGTGCCGCGGGGACCAGGTCGACTGAAGCTTTCTTT.

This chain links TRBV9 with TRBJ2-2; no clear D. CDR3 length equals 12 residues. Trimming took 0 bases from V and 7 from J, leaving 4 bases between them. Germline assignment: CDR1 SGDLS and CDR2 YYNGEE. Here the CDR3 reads CASSVVGGELFF. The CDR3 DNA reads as TGTGCCAGCAGCGTAGTCGGCGGGGAGCTGTTTTTT.

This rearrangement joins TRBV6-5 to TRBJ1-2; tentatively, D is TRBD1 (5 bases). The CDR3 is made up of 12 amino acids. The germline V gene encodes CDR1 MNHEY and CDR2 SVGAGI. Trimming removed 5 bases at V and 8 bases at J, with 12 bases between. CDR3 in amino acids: CASSDGGMGYTF. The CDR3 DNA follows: TGTGCCAGCAGTGACGGGGGTATGGGCTACACCTTC.

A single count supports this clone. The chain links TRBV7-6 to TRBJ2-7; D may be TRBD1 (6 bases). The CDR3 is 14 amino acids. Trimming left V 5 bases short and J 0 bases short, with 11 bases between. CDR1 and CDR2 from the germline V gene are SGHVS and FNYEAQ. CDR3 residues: CASSPRDTSYEQYF. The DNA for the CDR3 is TGTGCCAGCAGCCCCCGGGACACCTCCTACGAGCAGTACTTC.

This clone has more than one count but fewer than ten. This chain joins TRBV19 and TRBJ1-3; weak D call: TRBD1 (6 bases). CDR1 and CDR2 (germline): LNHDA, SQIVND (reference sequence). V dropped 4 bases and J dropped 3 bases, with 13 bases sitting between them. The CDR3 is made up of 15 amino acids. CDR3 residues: CASSTDRRIGNTIYF. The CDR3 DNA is TGTGCCAGTAGTACCGACAGGCGGATTGGAAACACCATATATTTT.

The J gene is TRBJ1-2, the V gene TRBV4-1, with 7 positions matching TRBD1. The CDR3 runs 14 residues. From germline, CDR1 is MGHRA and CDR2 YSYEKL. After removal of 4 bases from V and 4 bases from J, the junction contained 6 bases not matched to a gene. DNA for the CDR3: TGCGCCAGCAGCCTTCACCGGACAGGCTATGGCTACACCTTC. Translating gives CASSLHRTGYGYTF.

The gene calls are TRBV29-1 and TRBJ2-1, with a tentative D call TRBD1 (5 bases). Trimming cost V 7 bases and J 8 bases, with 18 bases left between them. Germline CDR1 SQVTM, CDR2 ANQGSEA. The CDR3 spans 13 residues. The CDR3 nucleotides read TGCAGCGCTGCCCCAGATGGGGCCTATGAGCAGTTCTTC. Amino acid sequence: CSAAPDGAYEQFF.

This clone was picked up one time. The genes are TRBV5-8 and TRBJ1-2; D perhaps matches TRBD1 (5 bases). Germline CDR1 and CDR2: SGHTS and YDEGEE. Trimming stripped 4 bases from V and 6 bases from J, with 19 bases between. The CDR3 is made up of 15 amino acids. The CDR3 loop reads CASSIRTGTLDGYTF. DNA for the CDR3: TGTGCCAGCAGCATACGGACCGGGACCCTGGATGGCTACACCTTC.

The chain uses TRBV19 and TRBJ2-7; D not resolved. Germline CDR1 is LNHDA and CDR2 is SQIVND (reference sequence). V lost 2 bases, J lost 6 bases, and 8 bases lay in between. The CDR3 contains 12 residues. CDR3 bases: TGTGCCAGTAGTATAAGGGCCGGCGAGCAGTACTTC. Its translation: CASSIRAGEQYF.

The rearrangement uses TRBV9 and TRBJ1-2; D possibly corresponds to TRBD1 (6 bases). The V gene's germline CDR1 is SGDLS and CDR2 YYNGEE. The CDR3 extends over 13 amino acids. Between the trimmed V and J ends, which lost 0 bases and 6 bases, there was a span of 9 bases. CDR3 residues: CASSVGGGHGYTF. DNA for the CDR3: TGTGCCAGCAGCGTAGGTGGGGGGCATGGCTACACCTTC.

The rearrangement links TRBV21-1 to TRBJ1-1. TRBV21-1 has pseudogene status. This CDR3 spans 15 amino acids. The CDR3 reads CASRWPRGLNTEAFF. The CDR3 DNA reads TGTGCCAGCAGATGGCCTCGGGGGCTGAACACTGAAGCTTTCTTT.

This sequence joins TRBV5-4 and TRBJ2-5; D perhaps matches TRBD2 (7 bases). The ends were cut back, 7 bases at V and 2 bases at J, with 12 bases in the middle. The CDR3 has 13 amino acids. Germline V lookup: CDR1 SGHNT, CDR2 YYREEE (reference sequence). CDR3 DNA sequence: TGTGCCAGCGGTCGGGGGGCACAAGAGACCCAGTACTTC. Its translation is CASGRGAQETQYF. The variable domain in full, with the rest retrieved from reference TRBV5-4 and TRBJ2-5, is ETGVTQSPTHLIKTRGQQVTLRCSSQSGHNTVSWYQQALGQGPQFIFQYYREEENGRGNFPPRFSGLQFPNYSSELNVNALELDDSALYLCASGRGAQETQYFGPGTRLLVL.

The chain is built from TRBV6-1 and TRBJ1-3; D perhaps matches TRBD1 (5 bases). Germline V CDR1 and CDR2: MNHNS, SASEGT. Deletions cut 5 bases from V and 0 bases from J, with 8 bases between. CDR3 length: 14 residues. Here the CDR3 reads CASSSTDSGNTIYF. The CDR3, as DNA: TGTGCCAGCAGTTCGACAGACTCTGGAAACACCATATATTTT.

The CDR3 nucleotides are TGCAGCACAGGGAGCCCAACTAACTATGGCTACACCTTC. This codes for CSTGSPTNYGYTF. The rearrangement uses TRBV29-1 and TRBJ1-2; D is perhaps TRBD1 (6 bases). The germline V and J ends were trimmed by 8 bases and 0 bases, with 13 bases remaining between them. Germline CDR1 SQVTM, CDR2 ANQGSEA. The CDR3 contains 13 residues.

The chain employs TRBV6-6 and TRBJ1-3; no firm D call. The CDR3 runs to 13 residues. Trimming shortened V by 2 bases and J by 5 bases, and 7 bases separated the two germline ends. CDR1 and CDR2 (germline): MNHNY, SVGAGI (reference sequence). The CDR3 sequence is CASSYADRNTIYF. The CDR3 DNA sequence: TGTGCCAGCAGTTACGCCGATCGAAACACCATATATTTT.